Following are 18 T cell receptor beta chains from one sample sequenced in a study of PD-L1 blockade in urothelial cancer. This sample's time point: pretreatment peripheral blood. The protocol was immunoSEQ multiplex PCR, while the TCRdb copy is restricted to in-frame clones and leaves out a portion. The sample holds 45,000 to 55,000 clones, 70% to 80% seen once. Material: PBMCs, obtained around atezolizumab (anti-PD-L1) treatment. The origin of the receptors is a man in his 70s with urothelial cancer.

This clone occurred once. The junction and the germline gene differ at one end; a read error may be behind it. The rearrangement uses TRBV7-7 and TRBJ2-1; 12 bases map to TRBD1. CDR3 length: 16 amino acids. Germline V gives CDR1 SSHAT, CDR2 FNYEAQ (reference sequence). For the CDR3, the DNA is TGTGCTAGCAGCTGGGGACAGGGGGCAAGTGGGGATGAGCAGTTCTTC. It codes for CASSWGQGASGDEQFF.

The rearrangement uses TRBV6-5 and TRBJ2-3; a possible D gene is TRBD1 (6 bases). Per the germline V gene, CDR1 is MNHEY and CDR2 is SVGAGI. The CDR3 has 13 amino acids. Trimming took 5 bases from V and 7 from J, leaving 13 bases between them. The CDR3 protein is CASSIRDTHTQYF. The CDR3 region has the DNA TGTGCCAGCAGTATCCGGGACACTCATACGCAGTATTTT.

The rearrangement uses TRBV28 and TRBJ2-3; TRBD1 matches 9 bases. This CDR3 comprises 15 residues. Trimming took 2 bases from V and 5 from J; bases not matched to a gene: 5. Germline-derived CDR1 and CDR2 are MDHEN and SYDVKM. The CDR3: CASSLKGQGRDTQYF. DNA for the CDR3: TGTGCCAGCAGTTTAAAGGGACAGGGAAGAGATACGCAGTATTTT.

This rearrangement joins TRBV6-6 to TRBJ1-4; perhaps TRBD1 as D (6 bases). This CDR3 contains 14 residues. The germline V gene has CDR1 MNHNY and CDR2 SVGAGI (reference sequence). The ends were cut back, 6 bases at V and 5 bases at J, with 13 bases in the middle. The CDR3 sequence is CASSSGETNEKLFF. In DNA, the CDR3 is TGTGCCAGCAGCTCAGGGGAGACCAATGAAAAACTGTTTTTT.

The CDR3 sequence is CASSLGGQETQYF. CDR3 sequence (DNA): TGTGCCAGCAGCTTGGGAGGGCAAGAGACCCAGTACTTC. The rearrangement uses TRBV5-8 and TRBJ2-5, with D possibly matching TRBD2 (5 bases). The CDR3 runs 13 residues. CDR1 is SGHTS and CDR2 is YDEGEE in the germline V gene. The V and J ends lost 0 bases and 2 bases respectively, with 5 bases between them.

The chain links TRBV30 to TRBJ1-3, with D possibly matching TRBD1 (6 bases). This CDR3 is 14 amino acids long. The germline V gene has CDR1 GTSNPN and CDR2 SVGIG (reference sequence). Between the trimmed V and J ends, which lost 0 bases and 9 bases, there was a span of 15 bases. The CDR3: CAWSVPDRLSTIYF. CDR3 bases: TGTGCCTGGAGTGTCCCCGACAGGCTGAGCACCATATATTTT.

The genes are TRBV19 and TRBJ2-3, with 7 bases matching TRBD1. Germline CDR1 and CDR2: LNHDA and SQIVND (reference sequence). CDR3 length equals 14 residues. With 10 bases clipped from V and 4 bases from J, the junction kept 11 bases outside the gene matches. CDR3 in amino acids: CATRTGTVADTQYF. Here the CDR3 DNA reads TGTGCCACCAGAACCGGGACAGTGGCAGATACGCAGTATTTT.

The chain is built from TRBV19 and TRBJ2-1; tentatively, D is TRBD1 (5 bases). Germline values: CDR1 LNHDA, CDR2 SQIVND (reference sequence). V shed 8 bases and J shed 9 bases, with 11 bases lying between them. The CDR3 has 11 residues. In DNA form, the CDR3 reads TGTGCCAGTCTCCAGCAGGGTGAGCAGTTCTTC. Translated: CASLQQGEQFF.

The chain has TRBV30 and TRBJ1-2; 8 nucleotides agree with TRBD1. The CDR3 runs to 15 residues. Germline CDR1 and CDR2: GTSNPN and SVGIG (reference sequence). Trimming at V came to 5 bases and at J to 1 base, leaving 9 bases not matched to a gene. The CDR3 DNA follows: TGTGCCTGGGATAAGACAGGGGCCATTAACTATGGCTACACCTTC. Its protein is CAWDKTGAINYGYTF.

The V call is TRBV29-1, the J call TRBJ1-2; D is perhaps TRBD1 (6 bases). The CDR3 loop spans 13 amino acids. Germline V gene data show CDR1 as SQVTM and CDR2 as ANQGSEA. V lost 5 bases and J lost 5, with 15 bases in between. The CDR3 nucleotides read TGCAGCGTTAAACAGGGAGCGGAGTATGGCTACACCTTC. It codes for CSVKQGAEYGYTF.

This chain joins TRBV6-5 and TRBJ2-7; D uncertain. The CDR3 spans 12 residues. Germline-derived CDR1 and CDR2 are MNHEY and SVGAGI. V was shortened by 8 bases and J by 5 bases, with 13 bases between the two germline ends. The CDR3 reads CASSQLNHEQYF. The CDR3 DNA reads TGTGCCAGCTCCCAACTGAACCACGAGCAGTACTTC.

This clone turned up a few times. CDR3 amino acids: CASSYSRLGSGELFF. The CDR3 region has the DNA TGTGCCAGCAGTTACTCACGTCTGGGCTCCGGGGAGCTGTTTTTT. The gene calls are TRBV6-5 and TRBJ2-2; no definite D call. CDR3 length equals 15 residues. The germline V gene has CDR1 MNHEY and CDR2 SVGAGI. V lost 0 bases to trimming and J lost 6 bases, with 11 bases between them.

The CDR3 reads CASSPRTGMSNQPQHF. CDR3 coding DNA: TGTGCCAGCAGCCCTAGGACAGGGATGAGCAATCAGCCCCAGCATTTT. This chain connects TRBV5-8 to TRBJ1-5; 8 nucleotides align to TRBD1. The CDR3 totals 16 residues. The germline CDR1 and CDR2 sequences are SGHTS and YDEGEE. J lost 1 base, V lost 4 bases, and 7 bases had no gene match.

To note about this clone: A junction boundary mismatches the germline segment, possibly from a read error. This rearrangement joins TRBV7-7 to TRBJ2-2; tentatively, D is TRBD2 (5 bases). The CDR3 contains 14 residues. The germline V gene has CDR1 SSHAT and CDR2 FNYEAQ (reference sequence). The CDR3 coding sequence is TGTGCTAGCAGCCCAGACCGGGGCACCGGGGAGCTGTTTTTT. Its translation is CASSPDRGTGELFF.

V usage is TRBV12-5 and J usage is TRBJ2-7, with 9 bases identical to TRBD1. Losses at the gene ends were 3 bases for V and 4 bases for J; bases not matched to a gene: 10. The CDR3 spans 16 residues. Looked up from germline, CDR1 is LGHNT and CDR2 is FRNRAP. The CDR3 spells CASGFGTPGQGYEQYF. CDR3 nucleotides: TGTGCTAGTGGTTTTGGGACCCCGGGACAGGGATACGAGCAGTACTTC.

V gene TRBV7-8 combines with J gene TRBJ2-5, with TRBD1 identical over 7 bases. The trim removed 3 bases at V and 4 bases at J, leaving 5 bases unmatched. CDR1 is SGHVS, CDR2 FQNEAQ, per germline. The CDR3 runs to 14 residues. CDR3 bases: TGTGCCAGCAGCTTGCCCGGGACAGCAGAGACCCAGTACTTC. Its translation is CASSLPGTAETQYF.

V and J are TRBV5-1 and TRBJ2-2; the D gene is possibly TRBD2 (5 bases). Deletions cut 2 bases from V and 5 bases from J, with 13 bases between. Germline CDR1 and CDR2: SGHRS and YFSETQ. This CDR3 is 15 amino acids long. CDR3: CASSFVGVQTGELFF. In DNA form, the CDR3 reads TGCGCCAGCAGCTTTGTGGGAGTTCAAACCGGGGAGCTGTTTTTT.

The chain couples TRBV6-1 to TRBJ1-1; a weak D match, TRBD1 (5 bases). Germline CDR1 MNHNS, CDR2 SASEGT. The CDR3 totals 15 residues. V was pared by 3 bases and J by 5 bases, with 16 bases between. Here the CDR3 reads CASSETGVEGTEAFF. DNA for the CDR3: TGTGCCAGCAGTGAGACGGGGGTGGAAGGAACTGAAGCTTTCTTT.